The rows below give T cell receptor beta chains drawn from one sample of a study of Ad26.COV2.S vaccination and SARS-CoV-2 variants. Measured with immunoSEQ multiplex PCR; TCRdb has only the in-frame clones, and not every one. Of about 350,000 clones in the sample, 75% to 90% were seen once. Material: peripheral blood, obtained in a trial of Ad26.COV2.S vaccine versus placebo. The receptors derive from a person between 18 and 59 years old who received the Ad26.COV2.S COVID-19 vaccine or a placebo. CDR3s include the opening cysteine and the closing phenylalanine or tryptophan. Each record gives: V gene, clone size, J gene, D gene, CDR3 protein, CDR3 DNA. The D gene is left open where the match is weak. The size entry is marked missing in some rows and otherwise reads once, few, many or a size class.

TRBV6-5	-	TRBJ1-5	-	CASSSGQRGQPQHF	TGTGCCAGCAGTTCCGGACAGAGGGGCCAGCCCCAGCATTTT
TRBV19	-	TRBJ1-4	TRBD1	CASSSRQGFNEKLFF	TGTGCCAGTAGTAGCCGACAGGGCTTTAATGAAAAACTGTTTTTT
TRBV18	-	TRBJ1-6	TRBD1	CASSPGQADNSPLHF	TGTGCCAGCTCACCAGGACAGGCGGATAATTCACCCCTCCACTTT
TRBV28	-	TRBJ2-2	TRBD2	CASSLGAGGTNTGELFF	TGTGCCAGCAGTTTAGGGGCGGGAGGTACGAACACCGGGGAGCTGTTTTTT
TRBV9	-	TRBJ1-3	-	CASSPGDGNTIYF	TGTGCCAGCAGCCCGGGAGATGGAAACACCATATATTTT
TRBV21-1	once	TRBJ2-4	-	CANFQALAKNIQYF	TGTGCCAACTTCCAGGCGCTAGCCAAAAACATTCAGTACTTC
TRBV12-3/TRBV12-4	-	TRBJ2-4	-	CASRLDTDIQYF	TGTGCCAGCAGACTGGACACGGACATTCAGTACTTC
TRBV6-5	-	TRBJ1-4	-	CASTLGSFNEKLFF	TGTGCCAGCACCCTGGGATCATTCAATGAAAAACTGTTTTTT
TRBV19	-	TRBJ1-4	-	CASSIGTENEKLFF	TGTGCCAGTAGTATAGGGACAGAGAATGAAAAACTGTTTTTT
TRBV28	-	TRBJ2-7	TRBD1	CASSFLRGQEQYF	TGTGCCAGCAGTTTTCTGAGGGGGCAGGAGCAGTACTTC
TRBV29-1	-	TRBJ2-3	-	CSVDALPTQYF	TGCAGCGTTGATGCCCTCCCGACGCAGTATTTT
TRBV7-9	-	TRBJ1-2	TRBD1	CASSLGQGRGYGYTF	TGTGCCAGCAGTTTGGGACAGGGGAGAGGGTATGGCTACACCTTC
TRBV24-1	-	TRBJ2-1	TRBD2	CATSDLTSWGGRQFF	TGTGCCACCAGTGATTTGACCAGTTGGGGCGGGAGGCAGTTCTTC
TRBV5-6	-	TRBJ1-5	-	CASSLAKRANQPQHF	TGTGCCAGCAGCTTGGCCAAGCGAGCAAATCAGCCCCAGCATTTT
TRBV28	-	TRBJ1-4	-	CASAPPRVNEKLFF	TGTGCCAGCGCACCGCCCCGGGTTAATGAAAAACTGTTTTTT
TRBV27	once	TRBJ2-3	-	CASSQPDVEGRLNTQYF	TGTGCCAGCAGCCAGCCTGACGTCGAGGGCCGATTAAATACGCAGTATTTT
TRBV5-1	-	TRBJ1-2	-	CASSLEDPGLHGYTF	TGCGCCAGCAGCTTGGAGGACCCTGGACTGCATGGCTACACCTTC
TRBV10-3	-	TRBJ2-7	TRBD2	CASMAGLAGGPLEQYF	TGTGCCTCGATGGCGGGGTTAGCGGGAGGACCCCTCGAGCAGTACTTC
TRBV18	-	TRBJ2-7	-	CASSPPFAGATSYEQYF	TGTGCCAGCTCACCACCTTTTGCGGGGGCAACTTCCTACGAGCAGTACTTC
TRBV7-2	-	TRBJ2-1	-	CASSFEGGPGNEQFF	TGTGCCAGCAGCTTCGAAGGGGGTCCGGGGAATGAGCAGTTCTTC
TRBV4-3	-	TRBJ2-7	TRBD2	CASSQETSGRSLYEQYF	TGCGCCAGCAGCCAAGAAACTAGCGGGAGATCCCTCTACGAGCAGTACTTC
TRBV28	-	TRBJ1-1	TRBD1	CASSSGQGSTEAFF	TGTGCCAGCAGTTCCGGACAGGGTAGCACTGAAGCTTTCTTT
TRBV11-1	few	TRBJ2-7	TRBD1	CASSWGQGNEQYF	TGTGCCAGCAGCTGGGGACAGGGGAACGAGCAGTACTTC
TRBV24-1	-	TRBJ2-1	TRBD2	CATSDRGTSGRYIYEQFF	TGTGCCACCAGTGACCGCGGGACTAGCGGGAGATATATATATGAGCAGTTCTTC
TRBV19	few	TRBJ1-4	TRBD1	CASSTPGQGNEKLFF	TGTGCCAGTAGTACTCCAGGACAGGGAAACGAAAAACTGTTTTTT